This TCR beta chain was profiled in a study of Ad26.COV2.S vaccination and SARS-CoV-2 variants. The treatment: roughly 20 received Ad26.COV2.S at low or high dose, single or two shots; roughly five received placebo; per-sample allocation not given. Day 63 after the first injection of vaccine or placebo was the sampling time. Donation was by an adult aged 18-55 years who was in Boston. Deletions cut 3 bases from V and 7 bases from J, with 7 bases between. The germline CDR1 and CDR2 sequences are SNHLY and FYNNEI. The CDR3 has 12 amino acids. Sequencing was performed with immunoSEQ multiplex PCR; in TCRdb, only in-frame clones are kept and a portion is missing. Among some 340,000 clones listed, just over 85% were seen once.

V usage is TRBV2 and J usage is TRBJ1-5; D is ambiguous. The receptor was derived from a person between 18 and 60 years old who received the Ad26.COV2.S COVID-19 vaccine or a placebo. The input for sequencing was peripheral blood, taken in a trial of Ad26.COV2.S vaccine versus placebo. The CDR3 DNA reads as TGTGCCAGCAGTGATGGGTACCAGCCCCAGCATTTT. Translated, it gives CASSDGYQPQHF.